This passage covers 14 T cell receptor beta chains from one sample sequenced in a study of T cell repertoires in aging, cancer and after chemotherapy. Amplification of TCR beta used genomic DNA extracted from peripheral blood. TRB rearrangements spanning V, D and J were amplified using mixed TRB-A/B primers. One entry per CDR3 protein, called by TCRdb with MiXCR from the multiplex PCR reads. The sample carries around 7,800 distinct CDR3 sequences, 25% recorded once. Material for sequencing was blood. The origin of the receptors is a human donor with a blood cancer.

In this sample, this clonotype turned up a few times. The chain combines TRBV28 with TRBJ1-2; no firm D call. V was pared by 5 bases and J by 0 bases, with 10 bases between. The CDR3 has 14 residues. The germline CDR1 and CDR2 sequences are MDHEN and SYDVKM. CDR3 in DNA: TGTGCCAGCAGTGAGACGGCAACTAACTATGGCTACACCTTC. This gives the protein CASSETATNYGYTF.

The V gene is TRBV7-9, the J gene TRBJ1-2, with no clear D. Germline lookup yields CDR1 SEHNR and CDR2 FQNEAQ (reference sequence). Between the trimmed V and J ends, which lost 5 bases and 2 bases, there was a span of 15 bases. The CDR3 extends over 15 amino acids. The CDR3 sequence: CASSNYTFQNYGYTF. The CDR3 nucleotides read TGTGCCAGCAGCAACTACACCTTCCAAAACTATGGCTACACCTTC.

This clonotype is termed medium-sized. The chain has TRBV27 and TRBJ2-7; 9 bases match TRBD2. The CDR3 runs to 14 residues. Trimming at V came to 3 bases and at J to 3 bases, leaving 3 bases not matched to a gene. Germline V gene data show CDR1 as MNHEY and CDR2 as SMNVEV (reference sequence). CDR3 nucleotide sequence: TGTGCCAGCAGTTTGGGTAGCGGGGGCTACGAGCAGTACTTC. Protein: CASSLGSGGYEQYF.

This clonotype has just a few counts. This chain links TRBV12-3 or TRBV12-4 with TRBJ1-1; 7 bases are a match to TRBD1. V was clipped by 8 bases and J by 9 bases; unmatched bases: 12. The CDR3 sequence is 13 residues long. The CDR3 nucleotides read TGTGCCAGCCGATCCGGGACAGAAGCCAAAGCTTTCTTT. Translated, it gives CASRSGTEAKAFF.

About this clonotype itself: It may be a read error: a sequence one base away is much more abundant. The V call is TRBV6-5, the J call TRBJ1-3, with D possibly being TRBD1 (6 bases). The CDR3 is made up of 13 amino acids. Germline CDR1 MNHEY, CDR2 SVGAGI. Trimming stripped 5 bases from V and 8 bases from J, with 13 bases between. The CDR3 spells CASSHRASDTIYF. In DNA, the CDR3 is TGTGCCAGCAGTCACAGGGCGAGTGACACCATATATTTT.

This clonotype is categorized as medium-sized. The chain links TRBV6-1 to TRBJ2-7; perhaps TRBD1 as D (6 bases). The CDR3 is 13 amino acids. V was cut by 8 bases and J by 1 base, with 12 bases left in between. Germline CDR1 and CDR2: MNHNS and SASEGT. CDR3 protein: CASGSTGSYEQYF. The CDR3 DNA sequence: TGTGCCAGCGGCTCGACAGGTTCCTACGAGCAGTACTTC.

This clonotype is categorized as medium-sized. J is TRBJ1-2 and V is TRBV6-5, with D maybe TRBD1 (5 bases). Germline V gene lookup returns CDR1 MNHEY and CDR2 SVGAGI. V lost 6 bases to trimming and J lost 8 bases, with 22 bases between them. CDR3 length: 15 residues. DNA of the CDR3: TGTGCCAGCAGCCCTCCTTTGGGAGGGGCGGGAGGCTACACCTTC. Its translation: CASSPPLGGAGGYTF.

V and J are TRBV10-3 and TRBJ1-1; possibly TRBD1 for D (5 bases). The V gene lost 6 bases and the J gene lost 0 bases, with 11 bases spanning the gap. Germline-derived CDR1 and CDR2 are ENHRY and SYGVKD. CDR3 length: 14 amino acids. CDR3 loop: CAIRAGGMNTEAFF. The DNA of the CDR3 is TGTGCCATCAGGGCCGGGGGGATGAACACTGAAGCTTTCTTT.

By sample share, this clonotype is medium-sized. The rearrangement uses TRBV19 and TRBJ2-3; D call uncertain. Germline V gene lookup returns CDR1 LNHDA and CDR2 SQIVND (reference sequence). Trimming pared 6 bases from V and 0 bases from J, leaving 4 bases between. This CDR3 contains 12 residues. The CDR3 region has the DNA TGTGCCAGTAGGGGTAGCACAGATACGCAGTATTTT. Its protein product is CASRGSTDTQYF.

The chain employs TRBV24-1 and TRBJ2-5, with no clear D. CDR1 KGHDR and CDR2 SFDVKD come from the germline V gene. This CDR3 has 14 amino acids. V lost 1 base and J 5 bases, leaving 10 bases between the germline ends. The CDR3 protein is CATSDFRTTETQYF. The CDR3 region has the DNA TGTGCCACCAGTGATTTCCGGACGACGGAGACCCAGTACTTC.

V usage is TRBV20-1 and J usage is TRBJ2-2, with 12 bases identical to TRBD2. Germline V gene lookup returns CDR1 DFQATT and CDR2 SNEGSKA (reference sequence). The V segment lost 1 base and the J segment 4 bases; nucleotides outside the gene matches: 10. This CDR3 is built from 18 residues. In nucleotides, the CDR3 is TGCAGTGCTAGAGTTCCTAGCGGGAGGGCCTGGGGCACCGGGGAGCTGTTTTTT. Protein product: CSARVPSGRAWGTGELFF.

This sequence joins TRBV24-1 and TRBJ2-3; 16 bases map to TRBD2. J was trimmed by 5 bases and V by 4 bases; bases with no gene match: 5. CDR1 and CDR2 from the germline V gene are KGHDR and SFDVKD. CDR3 size: 17 residues. CDR3 protein: CATSEGTSGRAGDTQYF. CDR3 bases: TGTGCCACCAGTGAGGGGACTAGCGGGAGGGCCGGAGATACGCAGTATTTT.

The chain recombines TRBV4-2 with TRBJ2-5; D not resolved. Germline assignment: CDR1 LGHNA and CDR2 YNFKEQ. The CDR3 covers 15 residues. Trimming removed 2 bases from V and 2 bases from J, with 12 bases in between. Here the CDR3 DNA reads TGTGCCAGCAGCCAAAGTACCACTGATCAAGAGACCCAGTACTTC. This sequence encodes CASSQSTTDQETQYF.

In its sample, this clonotype was seen a few times. The chain carries TRBV4-3 and TRBJ1-2; D perhaps matches TRBD1 (5 bases). The germline V gene encodes CDR1 LGHNA and CDR2 YSLEER. The V end was cut by 0 bases, the J end by 6 bases, with 11 bases between. The CDR3 extends over 14 amino acids. This CDR3 is CASSQETGGDGYTF. CDR3 nucleotide sequence: TGCGCCAGCAGCCAAGAAACGGGGGGGGATGGCTACACCTTC.